The T cell receptor beta chain under discussion was sequenced for a study of CD8 T cells in Susac syndrome. This CDR3 region has 12 residues. Per germline, CDR1 MNHEY and CDR2 SVGEGT. V was trimmed by 6 bases and J by 2 bases, leaving 8 bases between them. Sequencing of TCR beta covered CD8+ and CD4+ T cells obtained from blood. Healthy donors formed controls matched for age and sex. Negative isolation yielded CD8+ and CD4+ T cells; FACS enriched TEMRA cells. The authors reverse transcribed roughly 0.45 to 1 ug RNA with random hexamers. An immunoSEQ multiplex PCR amplified TCR beta CDR3 over 54 Vbeta and 13 Jbeta. TCRdb re-called the immunoSEQ multiplex PCR reads through MiXCR, storing one row per CDR3 protein. Of approximately 120,000 distinct CDR3 sequences listed, under 95% were seen once; the top ten hold approximately 0.12%.

The sequence came from a human donor in good health. The sequencing sample was made of CD8+ T cells from PBMCs. The chain carries TRBV6-2 or TRBV6-3 and TRBJ2-7; D call uncertain. This chain's CDR3 is CASRRGTYEQYF. CDR3 sequence (DNA): TGTGCCAGCAGGCGCGGTACCTACGAGCAGTACTTC.